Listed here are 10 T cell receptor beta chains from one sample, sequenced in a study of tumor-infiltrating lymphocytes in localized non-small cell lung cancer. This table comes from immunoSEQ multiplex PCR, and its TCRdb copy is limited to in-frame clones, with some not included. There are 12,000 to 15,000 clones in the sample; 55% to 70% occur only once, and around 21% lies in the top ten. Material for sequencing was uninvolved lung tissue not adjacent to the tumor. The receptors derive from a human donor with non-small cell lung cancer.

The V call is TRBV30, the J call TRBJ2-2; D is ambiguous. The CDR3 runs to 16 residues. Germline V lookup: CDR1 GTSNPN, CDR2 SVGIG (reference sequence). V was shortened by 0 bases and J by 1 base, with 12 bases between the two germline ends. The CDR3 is CAWSVLLARNTGELFF. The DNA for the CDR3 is TGTGCCTGGAGTGTACTTCTGGCCAGGAACACCGGGGAGCTGTTTTTT.

The CDR3 nucleotides read TGTGCCAGCAGTGAAGGGGGAGCGGGAGGGGGAGAGACCCAGTACTTC. This encodes CASSEGGAGGGETQYF. The chain employs TRBV2 and TRBJ2-5, with 10 nucleotides matching TRBD2. Looked up from germline, CDR1 is SNHLY and CDR2 is FYNNEI. V lost 1 base, J lost 4 bases, and 6 bases stayed unmatched. The CDR3 length is 16 residues.

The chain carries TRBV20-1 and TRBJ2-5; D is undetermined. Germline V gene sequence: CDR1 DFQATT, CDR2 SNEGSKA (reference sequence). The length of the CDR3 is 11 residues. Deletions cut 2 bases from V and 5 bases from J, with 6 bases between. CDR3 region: CSARSGETQYF. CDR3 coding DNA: TGCAGTGCTAGATCCGGGGAGACCCAGTACTTC.

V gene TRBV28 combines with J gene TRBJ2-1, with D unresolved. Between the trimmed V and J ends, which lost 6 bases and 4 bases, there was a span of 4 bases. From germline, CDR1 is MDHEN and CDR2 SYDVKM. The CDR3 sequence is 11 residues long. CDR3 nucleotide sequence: TGTGCCAGCAGCTATTACAATGAGCAGTTCTTC. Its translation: CASSYYNEQFF.

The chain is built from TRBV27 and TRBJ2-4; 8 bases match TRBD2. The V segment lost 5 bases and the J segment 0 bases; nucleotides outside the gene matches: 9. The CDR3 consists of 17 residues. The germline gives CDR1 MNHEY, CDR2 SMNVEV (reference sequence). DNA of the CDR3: TGTGCCAGCAGTCCCCGGGAGGGGATCCTAGCCAAAAACATTCAGTACTTC. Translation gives CASSPREGILAKNIQYF.

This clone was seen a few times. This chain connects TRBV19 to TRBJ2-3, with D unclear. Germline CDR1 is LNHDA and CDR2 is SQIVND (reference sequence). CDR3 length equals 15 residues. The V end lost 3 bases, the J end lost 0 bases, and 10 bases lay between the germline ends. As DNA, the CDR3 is TGTGCCAGTAGTATCGGGTCGCCTAGCACAGATACGCAGTATTTT. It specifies CASSIGSPSTDTQYF.

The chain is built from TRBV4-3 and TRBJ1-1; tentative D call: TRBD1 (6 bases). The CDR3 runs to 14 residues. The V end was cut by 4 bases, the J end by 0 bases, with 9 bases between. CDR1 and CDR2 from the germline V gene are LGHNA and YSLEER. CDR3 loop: CASSRAGVNTEAFF. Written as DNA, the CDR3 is TGCGCCAGCAGCCGGGCAGGGGTGAACACTGAAGCTTTCTTT.

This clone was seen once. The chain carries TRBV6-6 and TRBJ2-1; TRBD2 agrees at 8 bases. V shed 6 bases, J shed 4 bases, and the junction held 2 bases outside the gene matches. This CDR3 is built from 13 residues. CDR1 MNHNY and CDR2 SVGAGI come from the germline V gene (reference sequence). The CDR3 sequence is CASSVAGYNEQFF. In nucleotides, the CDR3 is TGTGCCAGCAGCGTAGCGGGGTACAATGAGCAGTTCTTC.

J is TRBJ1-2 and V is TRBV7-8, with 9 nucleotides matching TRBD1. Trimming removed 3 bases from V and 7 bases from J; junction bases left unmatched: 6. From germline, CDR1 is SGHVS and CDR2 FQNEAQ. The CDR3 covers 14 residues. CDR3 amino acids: CASSFRDRGGGYTF. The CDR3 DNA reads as TGTGCCAGCAGCTTTAGAGACAGGGGGGGTGGCTACACCTTC.

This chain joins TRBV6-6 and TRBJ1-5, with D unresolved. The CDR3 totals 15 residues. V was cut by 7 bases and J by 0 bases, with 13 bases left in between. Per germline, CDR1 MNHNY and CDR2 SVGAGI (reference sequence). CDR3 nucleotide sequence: TGTGCCAGCATTATGGCGCTTTATAGCAATCAGCCCCAGCATTTT. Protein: CASIMALYSNQPQHF.